This paragraph reports one T cell receptor beta chain. Antigen: not known. This sample is drawn from a study of cytomegalovirus exposure and HLA in healthy donors. Turning to the study itself: Ancestry clustering placed about 86% of under 450 genotyped donors in the Caucasian-associated cluster. Points from the study as a whole: A later analysis linked a missense DCLRE1C variant to TCR beta V- and J-gene trimming. Judged likely to be a sequencing artifact was a cluster of highly shared sequence variants.

It was with 60 Vbeta and 13 Jbeta primers that the PCR ran. In the source study's methods: The count from a later analysis was some 83 million unique TCR beta chains, some 9.9 million of them shared. TCRdb's copy holds only in-frame clones and misses some; the assay was immunoSEQ multiplex PCR. V, J and clone size derive from that table, while D and trimming were established from the DNA sequence. Counted here are about 160,000 clones, around 80% occurring once; the ten biggest clones make up roughly 10%. CDR1 SGDLS and CDR2 YYNGEE come from the germline V gene. The length of the CDR3 is 15 residues. The V and J ends lost 4 bases and 6 bases, in that order; junction bases with no gene match: 9.

The sequencing input was PBMCs. This chain joins TRBV9 and TRBJ2-3; 9 nucleotides match TRBD2. The TCR originated in a young man in good health and CMV-seropositive. The CDR3 sequence is CASSPTGTSFDTQYF. For the CDR3, the DNA is TGTGCCAGCAGCCCCACCGGGACTAGCTTCGATACGCAGTATTTT.